Following are 10 T cell receptor beta chains from one sample sequenced in a study of cytomegalovirus exposure and HLA in healthy donors. Generated by immunoSEQ multiplex PCR, the TCRdb table keeps only in-frame clones and is missing some. The sample has over 100,000 clones, 75% to 90% seen once; the top ten hold more than 0.95%. Sequenced sample: PBMCs. Receptors were obtained from a woman between 18 and 30 years old in good health and CMV-seronegative.

The chain links TRBV6-1 to TRBJ1-1; D ambiguous. The germline V gene has CDR1 MNHNS and CDR2 SASEGT. This CDR3 contains 11 residues. V was shortened by 6 bases and J by 5 bases, with 7 bases between the two germline ends. The CDR3 DNA reads TGTGCCAGCAGGTCGGGTACTGAAGCTTTCTTT. It is translated as CASRSGTEAFF.

J is TRBJ1-2 and V is TRBV18, with D possibly being TRBD1 (5 bases). Germline CDR1 reads KGHSH; CDR2 reads LQKENI. There are 12 residues in the CDR3. The V gene lost 1 base and the J gene lost 8 bases, with 8 bases spanning the gap. The CDR3 DNA reads as TGTGCCAGCTCACCACAGGGGTACGGCTACACCTTC. This sequence encodes CASSPQGYGYTF.

The rearrangement joins TRBV7-3 to TRBJ2-5; 7 bases match TRBD1. The trim removed 2 bases at V and 2 bases at J, leaving 2 bases unmatched. The CDR3 contains 14 residues. CDR1 is SGHTA, CDR2 FQGTGA, per germline. The CDR3 region is CASSLLGQQETQYF. The CDR3 nucleotides read TGTGCCAGCAGCTTACTGGGACAGCAAGAGACCCAGTACTTC. Using reference TRBV7-3 and TRBJ2-5 for the parts outside the CDR3, the full variable domain is GAGVSQTPSNKVTEKGKYVELRCDPISGHTALYWYRQSLGQGPEFLIYFQGTGAADDSGLPNDRFFAVRPEGSVSTLKIQRTERGDSAVYLCASSLLGQQETQYFGPGTRLLVL.

The chain links TRBV6-5 to TRBJ2-7; 11 bases fit TRBD1. The CDR3 extends over 15 amino acids. With V trimmed by 5 bases and J by 2 bases, 5 bases remained unmatched. The germline CDR1 and CDR2 sequences are MNHEY and SVGAGI. DNA of the CDR3: TGTGCCAGCAGTGCACCGGGACAGGGGGCCTACGAGCAGTACTTC. Its translation: CASSAPGQGAYEQYF.

The chain recombines TRBV4-1 with TRBJ2-7; 7 nucleotides line up with TRBD1. The J segment lost 2 bases and the V segment lost 3 bases, leaving 7 bases of the junction unmatched. Per the germline V gene, CDR1 is MGHRA and CDR2 is YSYEKL. The CDR3 contains 15 residues. The CDR3 nucleotides read TGCGCCAGCAGCCAGGAGCAGGGGGTCACCTACGAGCAGTACTTC. Translating gives CASSQEQGVTYEQYF.

This clone was detected once. The rearrangement uses TRBV18 and TRBJ2-3, with a weak D call TRBD1 (5 bases). The CDR3 runs to 14 residues. Trimming shortened V by 0 bases and J by 4 bases, and 8 bases separated the two germline ends. The V gene's germline CDR1 is KGHSH and CDR2 LQKENI. The CDR3 region is CASSPPGDPDTQYF. The CDR3 coding sequence is TGTGCCAGCTCACCACCAGGGGATCCAGATACGCAGTATTTT.

This chain joins TRBV7-9 and TRBJ2-3; a weak D match, TRBD2 (6 bases). The CDR3 is 14 amino acids. The V end was cut by 1 base, the J end by 5 bases, with 10 bases between. Germline values: CDR1 SEHNR, CDR2 FQNEAQ (reference sequence). The chain's CDR3 is CASSLGVAEDTQYF. CDR3 DNA sequence: TGTGCCAGCAGCTTAGGGGTAGCGGAAGATACGCAGTATTTT.

The chain combines TRBV5-4 with TRBJ1-1; D is undetermined. The CDR3 runs to 13 residues. Germline-derived CDR1 and CDR2 are SGHNT and YYREEE (reference sequence). V dropped 4 bases and J dropped 1 base, with 8 bases sitting between them. This CDR3 is CASSTGENTEAFF. The CDR3 DNA follows: TGTGCCAGCAGCACGGGTGAGAACACTGAAGCTTTCTTT.

This chain links TRBV12-5 with TRBJ1-3, with unresolved D. This CDR3 has 13 residues. The ends were cut back, 3 bases at V and 2 bases at J, with 5 bases in the middle. Per germline, CDR1 LGHNT and CDR2 FRNRAP. This chain's CDR3 is CASGFHTGNTIYF. For the CDR3, the DNA is TGTGCTAGTGGTTTCCACACTGGAAACACCATATATTTT.

This sequence joins TRBV6-1 and TRBJ1-4; TRBD1 might be the D (5 bases). The CDR3 runs 15 residues. V was cut by 5 bases and J by 5 bases, with 15 bases left in between. Germline CDR1 reads MNHNS; CDR2 reads SASEGT. Written as DNA, the CDR3 is TGTGCCAGCAGTTCTCCAGGGTTCTTGAATGAAAAACTGTTTTTT. This codes for CASSSPGFLNEKLFF.